The 25 T cell receptor beta chains presented below share a single source sample, sequenced in a study of blood T cell repertoires in COVID-19. Profiling relied on immunoSEQ multiplex PCR, and the TCRdb table lists in-frame clones only, not all of them. The sample holds 300,000 or so clones, around 85% seen once. Sequenced sample: peripheral blood. The receptor source for this set is a woman aged 45 to 65 with active or convalescent COVID-19.

This chain's CDR3 is CASSPTGGDHEQYF. The CDR3 DNA reads as TGTGCCAGCTCACCAACAGGAGGGGACCACGAGCAGTACTTC. The rearrangement uses TRBV18 and TRBJ2-7; possibly TRBD2 for D (6 bases). The germline V gene has CDR1 KGHSH and CDR2 LQKENI. The CDR3 has 14 amino acids. V lost 2 bases and J lost 5, with 13 bases in between.

This clone appeared once. The V gene is TRBV3-1 (or the pseudogene TRBV3-2), the J gene TRBJ1-1; D ambiguous. The CDR3 length is 13 residues. V shed 2 bases and J shed 3 bases, with 7 bases lying between them. From germline, CDR1 is LGHDT and CDR2 YNNKEL (reference sequence). In DNA, the CDR3 is TGTGCCAGCAGCCAATTTTCGGACACTGAAGCTTTCTTT. This codes for CASSQFSDTEAFF.

The chain joins TRBV7-9 to TRBJ1-1; D gene unclear. The CDR3 length is 15 residues. V gave up 0 bases and J gave up 4 bases, with 12 bases separating them. The germline V gene has CDR1 SEHNR and CDR2 FQNEAQ (reference sequence). The CDR3 region has the DNA TGTGCCAGCAGCTTAGCCGGCGGATCGGGCACTGAAGCTTTCTTT. Its protein is CASSLAGGSGTEAFF.

This rearrangement joins TRBV6-2 or TRBV6-3 to TRBJ2-7; 12 bases are a match to TRBD2. Germline V gene sequence: CDR1 MNHEY, CDR2 SVGEGT. The length of the CDR3 is 14 residues. V lost 7 bases to trimming and J lost 4 bases; unmatched junction nucleotides: 5. Here the CDR3 DNA reads TGTGCCAGCAACCCCGGACTAGCGGGATACGAGCAGTACTTC. The encoded protein is CASNPGLAGYEQYF.

The chain combines TRBV2 with TRBJ2-3, with 8 bases that match TRBD2. V was clipped by 6 bases and J by 1 base; unmatched bases: 12. Per the germline V gene, CDR1 is SNHLY and CDR2 is FYNNEI. There are 17 residues in the CDR3. The CDR3, as DNA: TGTGCCAGCAGCGTCGGTCGCGGGAGGCCGGGCACAGATACGCAGTATTTT. Protein product: CASSVGRGRPGTDTQYF.

The V gene is TRBV7-2, the J gene TRBJ1-5; D is unresolved. The CDR3 consists of 13 residues. Between the trimmed V and J ends, which lost 1 base and 7 bases, there was a span of 8 bases. Germline V lookup: CDR1 SGHTA, CDR2 FQGNSA. CDR3: CASSLDSGQPQHF. The DNA for the CDR3 is TGTGCCAGCAGCTTAGATTCCGGGCAGCCCCAGCATTTT.

The chain has TRBV28 and TRBJ1-2; the match to TRBD1 covers 7 bases. Germline CDR1 is MDHEN and CDR2 is SYDVKM. CDR3 size: 13 residues. J gave up 8 bases and V 2 bases, and 5 bases lay outside the gene matches. The CDR3 is CASSLNRGSGYTF. CDR3 sequence (DNA): TGTGCCAGCAGTTTAAACAGGGGAAGCGGCTACACCTTC.

V gene TRBV11-2 combines with J gene TRBJ2-7; D gene ambiguous. Per germline, CDR1 SGHAT and CDR2 FQNNGV. V gave up 0 bases and J gave up 3 bases, with 3 bases separating them. CDR3 length equals 12 residues. The CDR3 DNA reads TGTGCCAGCAGCTTAGAACTCTACGAGCAGTACTTC. Amino acids: CASSLELYEQYF.

The chain links TRBV18 to TRBJ2-5, with 7 bases matching TRBD1. The germline V gene has CDR1 KGHSH and CDR2 LQKENI. This CDR3 has 14 amino acids. J gave up 4 bases and V 2 bases, and 4 bases lay outside the gene matches. DNA for the CDR3: TGTGCCAGCTCACCAGACAACAGGGGAGAGACCCAGTACTTC. Its translation is CASSPDNRGETQYF.

The gene calls are TRBV10-2 and TRBJ1-2; TRBD1 aligns across 11 bases. The CDR3 spans 15 residues. Germline V CDR1 and CDR2: WSHSY, SAAADI. With V trimmed by 2 bases and J by 6 bases, 5 bases remained unmatched. CDR3 bases: TGCGCCAGCAGTGAGCTTGGGACAGGGGGGAATGGCTACACCTTC. Residues: CASSELGTGGNGYTF.

The chain employs TRBV19 and TRBJ2-1, with TRBD1 matching over 8 bases. Germline values: CDR1 LNHDA, CDR2 SQIVND (reference sequence). V was pared by 7 bases and J by 6 bases, with 11 bases of the junction left unmatched. The length of the CDR3 is 15 residues. CDR3 nucleotides: TGTGCCAGTACCGACGCAGGGGGCCTGAGCAATGAGCAGTTCTTC. It specifies CASTDAGGLSNEQFF.

The rearrangement joins TRBV7-8 to TRBJ2-5; TRBD1 agrees at 9 bases. V trimming: 1 base; J trimming: 5 bases; junction bases outside the gene matches: 11. Per the germline V gene, CDR1 is SGHVS and CDR2 is FQNEAQ. CDR3 length: 17 amino acids. CDR3: CASSLEQGALGRETQYF. In DNA, the CDR3 is TGTGCCAGCAGCTTAGAACAGGGGGCGTTGGGGAGGGAGACCCAGTACTTC.

V is TRBV7-9 and J is TRBJ2-2, with 9 positions matching TRBD2. This CDR3 spans 15 amino acids. Germline loops: CDR1 SEHNR, CDR2 FQNEAQ (reference sequence). V lost 5 bases to trimming and J lost 4 bases; unmatched junction nucleotides: 5. The CDR3 here is CASSDGLAPTGELFF. The CDR3 nucleotides read TGTGCCAGCAGCGACGGACTAGCGCCCACCGGGGAGCTGTTTTTT.

V and J are TRBV24-1 and TRBJ1-2; 8 bases agree with TRBD1. The CDR3 has 15 amino acids. The germline V gene encodes CDR1 KGHDR and CDR2 SFDVKD. Trimming at V came to 1 base and at J to 4 bases, leaving 4 bases not matched to a gene. For the CDR3, the DNA is TGTGCCACCAGTGATTTAGACAGGGGTGGCTATGGCTACACCTTC. It codes for CATSDLDRGGYGYTF.

This sequence joins TRBV4-1 and TRBJ1-1, with 7 bases aligning to TRBD1. V lost 8 bases and J lost 0; bases outside the gene matches: 9. CDR3 size: 15 residues. In germline, CDR1 is MGHRA, CDR2 YSYEKL. In nucleotides, the CDR3 is TGCGCCAGCTCACAGGGGATCGCCATGAACACTGAAGCTTTCTTT. Translating it yields CASSQGIAMNTEAFF.

The chain uses TRBV30 and TRBJ2-7, with D perhaps matching TRBD1 (7 bases). Trimming took off 7 bases at V and 0 bases at J, with 19 bases between the two ends. There are 15 residues in the CDR3. From germline, CDR1 is GTSNPN and CDR2 SVGIG (reference sequence). The chain's CDR3 is CAYSGGDRLSYEQYF. For the CDR3, the DNA is TGTGCCTATTCAGGCGGGGACAGACTCTCCTACGAGCAGTACTTC.

The CDR3 DNA reads as TGTGCCAGCAGCCGAGGACTAGCGGGTAACAATGAGCAGTTCTTC. It translates to CASSRGLAGNNEQFF. The chain links TRBV7-8 to TRBJ2-1; 11 bases are a match to TRBD2. The CDR3 runs to 15 residues. Germline CDR1 reads SGHVS; CDR2 reads FQNEAQ. Trimming cost V 5 bases and J 5 bases; bases outside gene matches: 5.

This rearrangement joins TRBV5-4 to TRBJ1-2; 7 positions match TRBD1. Unmatched junction bases numbered 13, after V lost 3 bases and J lost 8 bases. The V gene's germline CDR1 is SGHNT and CDR2 YYREEE (reference sequence). This CDR3 spans 15 amino acids. CDR3 nucleotide sequence: TGTGCCAGCAGCTCGCGACAGGGAACATCTAGGGGCTACACCTTC. The encoded protein is CASSSRQGTSRGYTF. The full variable domain, its missing parts supplied by reference TRBV5-4 and TRBJ1-2, is ETGVTQSPTHLIKTRGQQVTLRCSSQSGHNTVSWYQQALGQGPQFIFQYYREEENGRGNFPPRFSGLQFPNYSSELNVNALELDDSALYLCASSSRQGTSRGYTFGSGTRLTVV.

The chain is built from TRBV11-2 and TRBJ2-1; 8 bases are a match to TRBD2. Germline assignment: CDR1 SGHAT and CDR2 FQNNGV. The V and J ends lost 1 base and 9 bases, in that order; junction bases with no gene match: 8. This CDR3 spans 15 amino acids. The CDR3 DNA reads TGTGCCAGCAGCTTAGTACGGGAGGGCCTACTTGAGCAGTTCTTC. It encodes CASSLVREGLLEQFF.

This chain connects TRBV7-9 to TRBJ2-5; D unresolved. Germline V gene lookup returns CDR1 SEHNR and CDR2 FQNEAQ (reference sequence). V lost 8 bases, J lost 5 bases, and 6 bases lay in between. The CDR3 runs to 10 residues. The CDR3 loop is CASAEETQYF. The CDR3 nucleotides read TGTGCCAGCGCGGAGGAGACCCAGTACTTC.

This chain connects TRBV7-9 to TRBJ2-1; 7 bases match TRBD2. The junction had 9 bases not matched to a gene; V was cut back by 5 bases and J by 8 bases. CDR3 size: 14 residues. The germline V gene has CDR1 SEHNR and CDR2 FQNEAQ (reference sequence). The CDR3 is CASSLRGSRYEQFF. CDR3 nucleotides: TGTGCCAGCAGCCTACGCGGGAGCCGCTATGAGCAGTTCTTC. Combining the CDR3 with reference TRBV7-9 and TRBJ2-1 gives the whole variable domain DTGVSQNPRHKITKRGQNVTFRCDPISEHNRLYWYRQTLGQGPEFLTYFQNEAQLEKSRLLSDRFSAERPKGSFSTLEIQRTEQGDSAMYLCASSLRGSRYEQFFGPGTRLTVL.

The rearrangement uses TRBV28 and TRBJ2-7, with 12 positions matching TRBD2. V was clipped by 5 bases and J by 0 bases; unmatched bases: 8. Germline loops: CDR1 MDHEN, CDR2 SYDVKM. This CDR3 has 17 amino acids. CDR3 DNA sequence: TGTGCCAGCAGTCCACTAGGACTAGCGGGAAACTCCTACGAGCAGTACTTC. This sequence encodes CASSPLGLAGNSYEQYF.

The rearrangement uses TRBV12-3 or TRBV12-4 and TRBJ1-6, with D uncertain. The CDR3 consists of 12 residues. V was pared by 3 bases and J by 10 bases, with 7 bases between. The CDR3 loop reads CASSFGPSPLHF. CDR3 DNA sequence: TGTGCCAGCAGTTTTGGGCCCTCACCCCTCCACTTT.

The genes are TRBV7-9 and TRBJ1-2; 9 nucleotides agree with TRBD1. CDR1 and CDR2 from the germline V gene are SEHNR and FQNEAQ (reference sequence). J was trimmed by 3 bases and V by 5 bases; bases with no gene match: 10. This CDR3 is built from 16 residues. In DNA, the CDR3 is TGTGCCAGCAGCCCTTGGGAGACAGGGGGGGACTATGGCTACACCTTC. Translation gives CASSPWETGGDYGYTF.

This clone was picked up a small number of times. This chain connects TRBV10-2 to TRBJ2-2, with TRBD2 identical over 9 bases. The CDR3 spans 14 residues. The V segment lost 4 bases and the J segment 10 bases; nucleotides outside the gene matches: 7. CDR1 and CDR2 from the germline V gene are WSHSY and SAAADI. The CDR3 reads CASSVSAGGPELFF. CDR3 in DNA: TGCGCCAGCAGTGTTTCGGCGGGAGGGCCGGAGCTGTTTTTT.